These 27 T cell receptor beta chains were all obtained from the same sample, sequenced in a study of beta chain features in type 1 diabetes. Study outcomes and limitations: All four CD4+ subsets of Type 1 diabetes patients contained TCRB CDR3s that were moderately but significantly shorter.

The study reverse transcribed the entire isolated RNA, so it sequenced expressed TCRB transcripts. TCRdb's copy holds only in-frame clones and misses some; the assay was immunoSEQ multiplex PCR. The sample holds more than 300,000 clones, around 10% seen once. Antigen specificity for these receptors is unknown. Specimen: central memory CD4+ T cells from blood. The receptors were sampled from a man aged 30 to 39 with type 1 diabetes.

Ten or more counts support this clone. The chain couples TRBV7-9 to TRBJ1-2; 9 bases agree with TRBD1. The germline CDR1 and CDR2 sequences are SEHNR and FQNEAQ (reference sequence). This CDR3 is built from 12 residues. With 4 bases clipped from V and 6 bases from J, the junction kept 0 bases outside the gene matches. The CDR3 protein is CASSWTGDGYTF. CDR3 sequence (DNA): TGTGCCAGCAGCTGGACAGGGGATGGCTACACCTTC.

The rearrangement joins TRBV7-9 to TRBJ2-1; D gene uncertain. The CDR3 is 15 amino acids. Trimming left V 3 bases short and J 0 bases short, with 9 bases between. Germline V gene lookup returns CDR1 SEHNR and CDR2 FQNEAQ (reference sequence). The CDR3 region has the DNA TGTGCCAGCAGCTTGAGAGGTAGCTCCTACAATGAGCAGTTCTTC. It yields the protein CASSLRGSSYNEQFF.

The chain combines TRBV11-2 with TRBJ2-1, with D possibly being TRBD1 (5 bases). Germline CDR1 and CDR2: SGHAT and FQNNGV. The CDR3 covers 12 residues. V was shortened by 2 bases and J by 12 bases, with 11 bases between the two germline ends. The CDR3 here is CASSLPGFRQFF. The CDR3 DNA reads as TGTGCCAGCAGCTTACCAGGGTTTAGGCAGTTCTTC.

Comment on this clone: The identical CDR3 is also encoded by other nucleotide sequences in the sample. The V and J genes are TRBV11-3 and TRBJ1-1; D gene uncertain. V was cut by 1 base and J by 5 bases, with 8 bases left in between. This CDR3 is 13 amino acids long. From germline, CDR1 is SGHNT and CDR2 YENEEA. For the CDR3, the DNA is TGTGCCAGCAGCTTAGGGCCGGGGACTGAAGCTTTCTTT. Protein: CASSLGPGTEAFF.

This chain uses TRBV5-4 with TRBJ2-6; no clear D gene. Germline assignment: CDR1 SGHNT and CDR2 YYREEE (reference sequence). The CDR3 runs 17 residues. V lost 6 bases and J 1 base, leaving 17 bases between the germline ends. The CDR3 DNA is TGTGCCAGCACCCCCTCAGGCTCCCGTTCTGGGGCCAACGTCCTGACTTTC. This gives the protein CASTPSGSRSGANVLTF.

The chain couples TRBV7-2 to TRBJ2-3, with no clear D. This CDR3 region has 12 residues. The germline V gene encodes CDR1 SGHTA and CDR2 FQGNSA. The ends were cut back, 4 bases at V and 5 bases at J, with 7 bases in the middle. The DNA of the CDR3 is TGTGCCAGCAGCTCCGAGGAAGATACGCAGTATTTT. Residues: CASSSEEDTQYF. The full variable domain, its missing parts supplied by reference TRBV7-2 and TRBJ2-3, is GAGVSQSPSNKVTEKGKDVELRCDPISGHTALYWYRQSLGQGLEFLIYFQGNSAPDKSGLPSDRFSAERTGGSVSTLTIQRTQQEDSAVYLCASSSEEDTQYFGPGTRLTVL.

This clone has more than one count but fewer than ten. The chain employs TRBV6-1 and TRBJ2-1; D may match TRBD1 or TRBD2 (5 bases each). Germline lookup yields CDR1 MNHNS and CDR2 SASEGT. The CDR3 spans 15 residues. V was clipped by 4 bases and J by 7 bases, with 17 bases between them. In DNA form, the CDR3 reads TGTGCCAGCAGTGCAGAGGGCAGGGTTGGGAATGAGCAGTTCTTC. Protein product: CASSAEGRVGNEQFF.

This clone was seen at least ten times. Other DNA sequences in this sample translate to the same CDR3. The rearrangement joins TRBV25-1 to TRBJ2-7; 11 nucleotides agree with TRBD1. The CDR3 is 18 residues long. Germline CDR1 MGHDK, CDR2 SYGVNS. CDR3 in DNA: TGTGTCAGGCGGGGGGACAGGGGGATAGCGGGGAGCTCCTACGAGCAGTACTTC. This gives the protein CVRRGDRGIAGSSYEQYF.

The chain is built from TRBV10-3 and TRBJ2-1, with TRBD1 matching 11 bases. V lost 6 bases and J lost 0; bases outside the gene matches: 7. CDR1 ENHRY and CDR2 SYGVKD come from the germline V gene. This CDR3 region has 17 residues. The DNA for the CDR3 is TGTGCCATCAGGGGACAGGGGGGGACCAGCTCCTACAATGAGCAGTTCTTC. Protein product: CAIRGQGGTSSYNEQFF.

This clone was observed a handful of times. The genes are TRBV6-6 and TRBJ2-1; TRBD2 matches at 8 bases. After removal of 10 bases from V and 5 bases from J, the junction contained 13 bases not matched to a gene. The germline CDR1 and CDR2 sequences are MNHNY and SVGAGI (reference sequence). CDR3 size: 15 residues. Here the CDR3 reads CATGDFAGGNNEQFF. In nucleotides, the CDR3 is TGTGCCACAGGAGACTTCGCGGGGGGTAACAATGAGCAGTTCTTC.

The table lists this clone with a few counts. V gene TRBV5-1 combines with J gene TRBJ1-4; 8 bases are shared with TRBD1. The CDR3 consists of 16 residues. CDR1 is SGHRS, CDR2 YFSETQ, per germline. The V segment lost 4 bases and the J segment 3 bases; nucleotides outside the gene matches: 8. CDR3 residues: CASSPGQGAANEKLFF. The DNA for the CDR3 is TGCGCCAGCAGCCCCGGACAGGGCGCAGCTAATGAAAAACTGTTTTTT.

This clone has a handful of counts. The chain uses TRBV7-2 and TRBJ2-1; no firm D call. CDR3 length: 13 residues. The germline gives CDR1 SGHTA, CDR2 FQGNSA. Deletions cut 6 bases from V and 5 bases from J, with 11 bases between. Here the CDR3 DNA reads TGTGCCAGCAGTTTCTCCCGAAACAATGAGCAGTTCTTC. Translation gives CASSFSRNNEQFF.

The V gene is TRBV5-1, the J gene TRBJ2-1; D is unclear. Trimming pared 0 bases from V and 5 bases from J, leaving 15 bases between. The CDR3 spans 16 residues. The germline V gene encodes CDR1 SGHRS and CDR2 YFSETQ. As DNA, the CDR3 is TGCGCCAGCAGCTTGGTACCGGGTCAGATCAACAATGAGCAGTTCTTC. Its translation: CASSLVPGQINNEQFF. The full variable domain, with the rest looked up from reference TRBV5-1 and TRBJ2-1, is KAGVTQTPRYLIKTRGQQVTLSCSPISGHRSVSWYQQTPGQGLQFLFEYFSETQRNKGNFPGRFSGRQFSNSRSEMNVSTLELGDSALYLCASSLVPGQINNEQFFGPGTRLTVL.

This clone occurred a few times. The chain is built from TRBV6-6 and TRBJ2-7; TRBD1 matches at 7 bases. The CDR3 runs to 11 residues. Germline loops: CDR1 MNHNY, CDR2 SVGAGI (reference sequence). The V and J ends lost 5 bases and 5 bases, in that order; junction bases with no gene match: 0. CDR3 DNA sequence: TGTGCCAGCAGTGACAGGGACGAGCAGTACTTC. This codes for CASSDRDEQYF.

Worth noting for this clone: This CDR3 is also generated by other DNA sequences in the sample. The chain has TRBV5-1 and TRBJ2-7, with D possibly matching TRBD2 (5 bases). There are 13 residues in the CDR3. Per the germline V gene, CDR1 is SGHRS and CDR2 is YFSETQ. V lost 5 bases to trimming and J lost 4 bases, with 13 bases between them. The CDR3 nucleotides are TGCGCCAGCAGTACGGGGTCCTCATACGAGCAGTACTTC. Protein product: CASSTGSSYEQYF.

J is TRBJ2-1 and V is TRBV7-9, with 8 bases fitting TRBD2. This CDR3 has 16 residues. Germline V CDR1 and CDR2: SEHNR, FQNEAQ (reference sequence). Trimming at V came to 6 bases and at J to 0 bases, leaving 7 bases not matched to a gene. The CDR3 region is CASRSTSGSSYNEQFF. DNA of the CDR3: TGTGCCAGCAGGTCAACTAGCGGAAGCTCCTACAATGAGCAGTTCTTC.

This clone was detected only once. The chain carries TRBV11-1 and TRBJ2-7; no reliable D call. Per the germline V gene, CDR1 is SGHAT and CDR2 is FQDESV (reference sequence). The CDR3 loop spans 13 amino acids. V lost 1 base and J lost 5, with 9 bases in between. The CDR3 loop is CASSLGQAHEQYF. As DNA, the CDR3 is TGTGCCAGCAGCTTAGGACAAGCGCACGAGCAGTACTTC.

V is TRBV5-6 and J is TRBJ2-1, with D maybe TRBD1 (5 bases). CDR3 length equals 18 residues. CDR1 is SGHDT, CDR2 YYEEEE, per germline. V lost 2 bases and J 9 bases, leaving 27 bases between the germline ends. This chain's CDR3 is CASSFGSGYQGTVGEQFF. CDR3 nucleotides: TGTGCCAGCAGCTTCGGATCCGGCTACCAGGGAACAGTGGGTGAGCAGTTCTTC. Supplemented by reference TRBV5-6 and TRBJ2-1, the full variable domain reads DAGVTQSPTHLIKTRGQQVTLRCSPKSGHDTVSWYQQALGQGPQFIFQYYEEEERQRGNFPDRFSGHQFPNYSSELNVNALLLGDSALYLCASSFGSGYQGTVGEQFFGPGTRLTVL.

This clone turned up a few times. This chain's CDR3 is CASSLWSYEQYF. For the CDR3, the DNA is TGTGCCAGCAGTTTATGGTCTTACGAGCAGTACTTC. This chain connects TRBV6-6 to TRBJ2-7; no firm D call. The V gene's germline CDR1 is MNHNY and CDR2 SVGAGI (reference sequence). V was shortened by 4 bases and J by 4 bases, with 8 bases between the two germline ends. The CDR3 extends over 12 amino acids.

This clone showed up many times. This chain's CDR3 is CSVEVGSRGYEQYF. For the CDR3, the DNA is TGCAGCGTTGAAGTTGGGAGTAGAGGCTACGAGCAGTACTTC. The V and J genes are TRBV29-1 and TRBJ2-7, with D tentatively TRBD2 (5 bases). The CDR3 runs 14 residues. Between the trimmed V and J ends, which lost 1 base and 3 bases, there was a span of 13 bases. The germline CDR1 and CDR2 sequences are SQVTM and ANQGSEA.

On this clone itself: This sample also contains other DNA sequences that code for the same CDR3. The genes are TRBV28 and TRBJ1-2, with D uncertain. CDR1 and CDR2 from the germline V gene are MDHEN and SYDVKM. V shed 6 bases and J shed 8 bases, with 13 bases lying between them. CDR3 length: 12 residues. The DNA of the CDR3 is TGTGCCAGCAGAACAGATGATTACGGCTACACCTTC. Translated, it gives CASRTDDYGYTF.

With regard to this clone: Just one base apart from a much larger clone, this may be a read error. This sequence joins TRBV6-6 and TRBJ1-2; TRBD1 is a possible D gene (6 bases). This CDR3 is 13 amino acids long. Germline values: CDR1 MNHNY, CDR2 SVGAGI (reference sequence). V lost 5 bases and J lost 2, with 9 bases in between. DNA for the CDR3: TGTGCCAGCAGTCCCACAGGGAACTATGGCTACACCTTC. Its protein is CASSPTGNYGYTF.

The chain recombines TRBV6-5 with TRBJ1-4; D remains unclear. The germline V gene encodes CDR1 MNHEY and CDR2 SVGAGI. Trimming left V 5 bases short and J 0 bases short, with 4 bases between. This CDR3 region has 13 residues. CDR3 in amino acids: CASSEATNEKLFF. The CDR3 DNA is TGTGCCAGCAGTGAAGCAACTAATGAAAAACTGTTTTTT.

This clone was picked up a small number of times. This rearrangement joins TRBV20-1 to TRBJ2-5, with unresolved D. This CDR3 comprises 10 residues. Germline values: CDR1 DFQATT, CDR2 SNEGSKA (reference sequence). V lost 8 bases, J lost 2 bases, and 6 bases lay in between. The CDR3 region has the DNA TGCAGTAGCTGGCAAGAGACCCAGTACTTC. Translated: CSSWQETQYF.

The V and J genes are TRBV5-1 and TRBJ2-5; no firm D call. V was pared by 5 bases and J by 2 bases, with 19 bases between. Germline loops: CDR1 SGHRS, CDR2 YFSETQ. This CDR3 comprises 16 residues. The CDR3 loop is CASSISVDTGQETQYF. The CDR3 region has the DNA TGCGCCAGCAGTATTTCGGTAGACACGGGTCAAGAGACCCAGTACTTC.

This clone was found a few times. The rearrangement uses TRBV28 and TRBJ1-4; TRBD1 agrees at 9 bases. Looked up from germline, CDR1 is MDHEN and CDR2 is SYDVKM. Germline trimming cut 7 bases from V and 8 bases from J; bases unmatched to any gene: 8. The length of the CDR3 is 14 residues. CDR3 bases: TGTGCCAGCACCACAGGGGGCGCTGCGGAAAAACTGTTTTTT. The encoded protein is CASTTGGAAEKLFF. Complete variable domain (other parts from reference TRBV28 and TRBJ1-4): DVKVTQSSRYLVKRTGEKVFLECVQDMDHENMFWYRQDPGLGLRLIYFSYDVKMKEKGDIPEGYSVSREKKERFSLILESASTNQTSMYLCASTTGGAAEKLFFGSGTQLSVL.

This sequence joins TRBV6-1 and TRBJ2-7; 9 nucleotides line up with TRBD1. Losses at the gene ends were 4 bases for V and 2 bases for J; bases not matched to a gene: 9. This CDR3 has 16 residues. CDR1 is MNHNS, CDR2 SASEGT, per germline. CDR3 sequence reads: CASSVAAGQGTYEQYF. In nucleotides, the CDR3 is TGTGCCAGCAGTGTCGCCGCCGGACAGGGGACCTACGAGCAGTACTTC.